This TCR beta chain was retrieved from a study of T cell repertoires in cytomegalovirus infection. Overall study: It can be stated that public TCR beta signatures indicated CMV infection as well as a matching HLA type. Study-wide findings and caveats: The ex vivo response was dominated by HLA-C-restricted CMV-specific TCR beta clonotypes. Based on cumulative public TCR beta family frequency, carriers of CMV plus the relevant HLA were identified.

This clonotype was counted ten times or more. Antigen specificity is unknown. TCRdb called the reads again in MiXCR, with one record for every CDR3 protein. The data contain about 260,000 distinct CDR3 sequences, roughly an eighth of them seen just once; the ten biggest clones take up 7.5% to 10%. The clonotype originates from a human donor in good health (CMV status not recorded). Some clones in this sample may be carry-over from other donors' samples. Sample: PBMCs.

CDR3 nucleotide sequence: TGTGCCAGCAGCTTGGACAGCAACCAAGAGACCCAGTACTTC. This translates into CASSLDSNQETQYF. This rearrangement joins TRBV11-2 to TRBJ2-5; a possible D gene is TRBD1 (6 bases). This CDR3 contains 14 residues. Germline V lookup: CDR1 SGHAT, CDR2 FQNNGV. The V gene lost 3 bases and the J gene lost 0 bases, with 8 bases spanning the gap. Together with reference TRBV11-2 and TRBJ2-5, the CDR3 gives the full variable domain: EAGVAQSPRYKIIEKRQSVAFWCNPISGHATLYWYQQILGQGPKLLIQFQNNGVVDDSQLPKDRFSAERLKGVDSTLKIQPAKLEDSAVYLCASSLDSNQETQYFGPGTRLLVL.